The rows below give T cell receptor beta chains drawn from one sample of a study of breast tumors, draining lymph nodes, adjacent tissues. TCRdb itself ran the multiplex PCR reads through MiXCR, one entry per CDR3 protein. The sample lists 150,000 to 200,000 distinct CDR3 sequences, 30% to 40% occurring once. Input material: axillary lymph node tissue. The receptors were gathered from a female donor with breast cancer. Some clones in this sample may be carry-over from other donors' samples. CDR3s include the opening cysteine and the closing phenylalanine or tryptophan.

CDR3 protein: CASSSGIGDEKLFF
J gene: TRBJ1-4
V gene: TRBV7-9

CDR3 protein: CASSLWGHVTQYF
J gene: TRBJ2-3
V gene: TRBV27

CDR3 protein: CASSGTTGGELFF
J gene: TRBJ2-2
V gene: TRBV9

CDR3 protein: CATSSSGQVLTDTQYF
J gene: TRBJ2-3
V gene: TRBV24-1

CDR3 protein: CAISALGGLGETQYF
J gene: TRBJ2-5
V gene: TRBV10-3

CDR3 protein: CASSLITGDEAFF
J gene: TRBJ1-1
V gene: TRBV5-1

CDR3 protein: CSARGASGNEETQYF
J gene: TRBJ2-5
V gene: TRBV20-1

CDR3 protein: CASSSPAQARETQYF
J gene: TRBJ2-5
V gene: TRBV7-9

CDR3 protein: CASSISRGSYEQYF
J gene: TRBJ2-7
V gene: TRBV19

CDR3 protein: CSASRDRRNEKLFF
J gene: TRBJ1-4
V gene: TRBV20-1

CDR3 protein: CSASQGSTDTQYF
J gene: TRBJ2-3
V gene: TRBV20-1

CDR3 protein: CASSSPGQGSPYEQYF
J gene: TRBJ2-7
V gene: TRBV7-8

CDR3 protein: CAWSWGPPLYNSPLHF
J gene: TRBJ1-6
V gene: TRBV30

CDR3 protein: CSASDRTSGTQETQYF
J gene: TRBJ2-5
V gene: TRBV20-1

CDR3 protein: CASGKDQETQYF
J gene: TRBJ2-5
V gene: TRBV10-2

CDR3 protein: CASSYGGSSYNEQFF
J gene: TRBJ2-1
V gene: TRBV5-1

CDR3 protein: CSAGGSGLAGQETQYF
J gene: TRBJ2-5
V gene: TRBV20-1

CDR3 protein: CASRRASGYEQYF
J gene: TRBJ2-7
V gene: TRBV6-2/TRBV6-3

CDR3 protein: CGAILLAGAAYEQYF
J gene: TRBJ2-7
V gene: TRBV20-1

CDR3 protein: CASSLAERGGYTF
J gene: TRBJ1-2
V gene: TRBV7-8

CDR3 protein: CAWSVGDQGEQYF
J gene: TRBJ2-7
V gene: TRBV30

CDR3 protein: CASSLVLGIEETQHF
J gene: TRBJ2-5
V gene: TRBV7-9

CDR3 protein: CATSSGTSASRYEQYF
J gene: TRBJ2-7
V gene: TRBV24-1

CDR3 protein: CASSPGTSRDTQYF
J gene: TRBJ2-5
V gene: TRBV5-1

CDR3 protein: CASIPGGSTDTQYF
J gene: TRBJ2-3
V gene: TRBV7-2

CDR3 protein: CSVAWGQQFF
J gene: TRBJ2-1
V gene: TRBV29-1

CDR3 protein: CASSSPTVYGYTF
J gene: TRBJ1-2
V gene: TRBV6-6

CDR3 protein: CASSLRTGGYGYTF
J gene: TRBJ1-2
V gene: TRBV5-1